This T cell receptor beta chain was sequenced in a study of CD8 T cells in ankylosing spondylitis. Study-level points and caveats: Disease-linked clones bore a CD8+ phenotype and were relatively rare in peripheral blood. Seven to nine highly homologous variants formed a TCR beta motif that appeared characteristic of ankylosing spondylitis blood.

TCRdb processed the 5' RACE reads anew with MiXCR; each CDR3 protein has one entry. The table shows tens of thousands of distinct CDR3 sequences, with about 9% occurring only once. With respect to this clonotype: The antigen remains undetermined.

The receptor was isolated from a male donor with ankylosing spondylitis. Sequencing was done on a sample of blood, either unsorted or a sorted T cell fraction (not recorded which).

The CDR3 coding sequence is TGTGCCAGCAGGGAAGGGATGGGATCTGGAAACACCATATATTTT. This translates into CASREGMGSGNTIYF. The chain links TRBV12-3 or TRBV12-4 to TRBJ1-3, with D unclear. Trimming removed 6 bases at V and 1 base at J, with 13 bases between. The CDR3 spans 15 residues.